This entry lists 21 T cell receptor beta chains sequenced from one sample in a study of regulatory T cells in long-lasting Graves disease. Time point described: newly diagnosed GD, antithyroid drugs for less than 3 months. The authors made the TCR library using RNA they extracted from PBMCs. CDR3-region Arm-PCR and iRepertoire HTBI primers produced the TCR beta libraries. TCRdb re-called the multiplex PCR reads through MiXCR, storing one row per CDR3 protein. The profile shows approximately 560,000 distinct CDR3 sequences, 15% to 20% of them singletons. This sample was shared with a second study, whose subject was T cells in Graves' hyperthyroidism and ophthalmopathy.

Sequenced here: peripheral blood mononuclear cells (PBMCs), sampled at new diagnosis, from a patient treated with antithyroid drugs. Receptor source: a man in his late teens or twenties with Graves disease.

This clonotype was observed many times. DNA for the CDR3: TGCAGCGTCGTACCGGGACAGGCCCCTGTGGCTTTCTTT. Translating gives CSVVPGQAPVAFF. This chain joins TRBV29-1 and TRBJ1-1; 8 bases agree with TRBD1. V lost 6 bases, J lost 11 bases, and 14 bases stayed unmatched. Germline assignment: CDR1 SQVTM and CDR2 ANQGSEA. The CDR3 contains 13 residues.

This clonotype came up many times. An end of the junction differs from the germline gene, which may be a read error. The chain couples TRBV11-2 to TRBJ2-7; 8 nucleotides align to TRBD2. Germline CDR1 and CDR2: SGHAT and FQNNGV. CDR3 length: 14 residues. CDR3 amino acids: CASSLAGFSYEQYF. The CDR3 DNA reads TGTGCCAGCAGTTTAGCGGGGTTCTCCTACGAGCAGTACTTC.

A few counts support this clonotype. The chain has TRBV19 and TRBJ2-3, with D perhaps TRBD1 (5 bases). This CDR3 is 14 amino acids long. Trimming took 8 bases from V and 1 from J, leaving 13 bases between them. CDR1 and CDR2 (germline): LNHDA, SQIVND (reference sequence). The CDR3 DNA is TGTGCCAGTGGGGCCCACGCTGGCACAGATACGCAGTATTTT. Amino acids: CASGAHAGTDTQYF. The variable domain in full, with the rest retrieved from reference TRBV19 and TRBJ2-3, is DGGITQSPKYLFRKEGQNVTLSCEQNLNHDAMYWYRQDPGQGLRLIYYSQIVNDFQKGDIAEGYSVSREKKESFPLTVTSAQKNPTAFYLCASGAHAGTDTQYFGPGTRLTVL.

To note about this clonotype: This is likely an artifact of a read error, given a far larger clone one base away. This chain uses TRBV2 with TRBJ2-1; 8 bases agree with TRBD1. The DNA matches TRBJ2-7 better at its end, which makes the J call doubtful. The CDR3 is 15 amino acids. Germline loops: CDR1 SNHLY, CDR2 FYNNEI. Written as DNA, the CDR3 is TGTGCCAGCGGCAAACGTACCGGGACAGGCACCGAGCAGTACTTC. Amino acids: CASGKRTGTGTEQYF.

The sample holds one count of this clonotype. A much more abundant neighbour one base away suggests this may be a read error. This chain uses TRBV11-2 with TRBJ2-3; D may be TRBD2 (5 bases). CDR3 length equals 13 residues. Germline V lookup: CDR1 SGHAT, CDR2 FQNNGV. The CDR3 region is CASRRRSTVTQYF. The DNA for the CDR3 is TGTGCCAGCCGGCGGAGGAGCACAGTTACGCAGTATTTT.

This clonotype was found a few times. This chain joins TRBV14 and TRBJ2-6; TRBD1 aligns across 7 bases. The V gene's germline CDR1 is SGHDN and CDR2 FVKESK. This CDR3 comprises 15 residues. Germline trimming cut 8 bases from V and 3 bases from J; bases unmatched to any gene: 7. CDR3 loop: CASGNQGVGANVLTF. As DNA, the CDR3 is TGTGCCAGCGGTAACCAGGGGGTTGGGGCCAACGTCCTGACTTTC.

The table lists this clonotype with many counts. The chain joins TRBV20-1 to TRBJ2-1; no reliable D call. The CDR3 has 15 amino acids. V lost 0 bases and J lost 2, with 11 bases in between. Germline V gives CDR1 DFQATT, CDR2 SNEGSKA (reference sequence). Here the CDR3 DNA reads TGCAGTGCTAGAGATCCAGGTCGGGCCTACAATGAGCAGTTCTTC. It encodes CSARDPGRAYNEQFF.

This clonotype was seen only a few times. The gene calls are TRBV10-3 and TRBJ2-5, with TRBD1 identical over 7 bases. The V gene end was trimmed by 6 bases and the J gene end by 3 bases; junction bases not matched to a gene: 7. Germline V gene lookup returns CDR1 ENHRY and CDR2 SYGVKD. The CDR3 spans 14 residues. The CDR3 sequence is CAIRKETGKETQYF. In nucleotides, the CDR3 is TGTGCCATCAGAAAGGAGACAGGGAAAGAGACCCAGTACTTC.

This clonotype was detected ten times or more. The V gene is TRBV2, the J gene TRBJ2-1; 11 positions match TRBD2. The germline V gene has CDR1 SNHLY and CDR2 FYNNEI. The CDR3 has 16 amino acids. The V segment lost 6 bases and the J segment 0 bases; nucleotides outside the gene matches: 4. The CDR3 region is CASRALAGGSYNEQFF. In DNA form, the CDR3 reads TGTGCCAGCAGGGCTCTAGCGGGAGGCTCCTACAATGAGCAGTTCTTC. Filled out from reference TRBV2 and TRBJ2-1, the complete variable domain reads EPEVTQTPSHQVTQMGQEVILRCVPISNHLYFYWYRQILGQKVEFLVSFYNNEISEKSEIFDDQFSVERPDGSNFTLKIRSTKLEDSAMYFCASRALAGGSYNEQFFGPGTRLTVL.

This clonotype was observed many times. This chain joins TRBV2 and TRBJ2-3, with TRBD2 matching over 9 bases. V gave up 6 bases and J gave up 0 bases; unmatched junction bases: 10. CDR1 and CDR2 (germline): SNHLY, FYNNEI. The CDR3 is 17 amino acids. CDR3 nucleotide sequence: TGTGCCAGCAGGGATGTGACTAGCGGAGATAGCACAGATACGCAGTATTTT. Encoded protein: CASRDVTSGDSTDTQYF. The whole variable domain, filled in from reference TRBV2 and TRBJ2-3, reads EPEVTQTPSHQVTQMGQEVILRCVPISNHLYFYWYRQILGQKVEFLVSFYNNEISEKSEIFDDQFSVERPDGSNFTLKIRSTKLEDSAMYFCASRDVTSGDSTDTQYFGPGTRLTVL.

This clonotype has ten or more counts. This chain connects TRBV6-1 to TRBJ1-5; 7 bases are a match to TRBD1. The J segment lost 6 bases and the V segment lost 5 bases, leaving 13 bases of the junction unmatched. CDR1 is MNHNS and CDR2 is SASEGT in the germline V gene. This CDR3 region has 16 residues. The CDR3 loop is CASSRITADRAQPQHF. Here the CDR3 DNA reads TGTGCCAGCAGTCGAATTACCGCCGACAGGGCTCAGCCCCAGCATTTT.

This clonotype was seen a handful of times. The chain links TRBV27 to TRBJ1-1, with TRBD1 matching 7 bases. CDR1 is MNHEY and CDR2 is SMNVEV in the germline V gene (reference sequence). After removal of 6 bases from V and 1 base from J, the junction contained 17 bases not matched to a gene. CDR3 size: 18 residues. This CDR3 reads CASSKREGARWPNTEAFF. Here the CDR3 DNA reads TGTGCCAGCAGCAAAAGGGAGGGGGCACGTTGGCCGAACACTGAAGCTTTCTTT.

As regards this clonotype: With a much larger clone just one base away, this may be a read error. The CDR3 sequence: CASGPPDGANEQFF. CDR3 DNA sequence: TGTGCTAGTGGTCCCCCGGACGGGGCAAATGAGCAGTTCTTC. The V gene is TRBV12-5, the J gene TRBJ2-1; the D call may be TRBD1 or TRBD2 (5 bases each). Looked up from germline, CDR1 is LGHNT and CDR2 is FRNRAP. This CDR3 region has 14 residues. V dropped 5 bases and J dropped 7 bases, with 15 bases sitting between them.

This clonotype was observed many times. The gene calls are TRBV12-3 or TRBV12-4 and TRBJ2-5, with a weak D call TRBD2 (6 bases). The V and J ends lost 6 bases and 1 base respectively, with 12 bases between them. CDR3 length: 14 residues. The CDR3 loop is CASSRASVQETQYF. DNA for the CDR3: TGTGCCAGCAGCCGGGCTAGCGTCCAAGAGACCCAGTACTTC.

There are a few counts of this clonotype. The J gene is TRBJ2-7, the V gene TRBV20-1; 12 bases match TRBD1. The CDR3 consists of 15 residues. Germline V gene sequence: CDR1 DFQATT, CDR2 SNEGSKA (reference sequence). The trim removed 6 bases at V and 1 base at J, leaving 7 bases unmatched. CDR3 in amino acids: CSAAGTGGRSYEQYF. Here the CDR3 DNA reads TGCAGTGCGGCCGGGACAGGGGGCCGATCCTACGAGCAGTACTTC.

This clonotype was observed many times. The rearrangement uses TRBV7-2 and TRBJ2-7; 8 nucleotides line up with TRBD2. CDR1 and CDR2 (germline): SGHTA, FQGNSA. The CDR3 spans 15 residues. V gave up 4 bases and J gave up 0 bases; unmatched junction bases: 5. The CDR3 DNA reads TGTGCCAGCAGCTGGACCGGGACTAGCTCCTACGAGCAGTACTTC. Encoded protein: CASSWTGTSSYEQYF.

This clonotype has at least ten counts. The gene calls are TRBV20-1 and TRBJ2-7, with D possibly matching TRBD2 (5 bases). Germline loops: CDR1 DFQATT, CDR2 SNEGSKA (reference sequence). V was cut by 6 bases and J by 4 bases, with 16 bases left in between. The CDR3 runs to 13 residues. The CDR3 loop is CSARTGIGYEQYF. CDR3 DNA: TGCAGTGCCCGCACCGGGATCGGGTACGAGCAGTACTTC.

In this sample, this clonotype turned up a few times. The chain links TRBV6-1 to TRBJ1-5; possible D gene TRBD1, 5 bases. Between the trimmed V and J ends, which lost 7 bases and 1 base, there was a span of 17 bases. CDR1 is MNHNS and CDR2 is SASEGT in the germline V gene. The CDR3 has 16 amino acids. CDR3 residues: CASTPDPWDSNQPQHF. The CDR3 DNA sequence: TGTGCCAGCACCCCGGACCCCTGGGACAGCAATCAGCCCCAGCATTTT.

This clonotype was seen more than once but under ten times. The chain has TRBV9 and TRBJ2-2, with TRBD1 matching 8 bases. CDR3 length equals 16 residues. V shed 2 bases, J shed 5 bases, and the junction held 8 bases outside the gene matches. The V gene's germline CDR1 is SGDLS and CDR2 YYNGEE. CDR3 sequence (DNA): TGTGCCAGCAGCGTCCCTCAGGGGGCTGAAACCGGGGAGCTGTTTTTT. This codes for CASSVPQGAETGELFF.

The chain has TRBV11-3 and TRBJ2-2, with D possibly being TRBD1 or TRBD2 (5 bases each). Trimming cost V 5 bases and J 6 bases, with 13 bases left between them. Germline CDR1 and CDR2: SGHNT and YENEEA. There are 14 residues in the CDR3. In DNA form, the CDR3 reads TGTGCCAGCAGCCCGATGCCGGGACCCGGGGAGCTGTTTTTT. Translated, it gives CASSPMPGPGELFF.

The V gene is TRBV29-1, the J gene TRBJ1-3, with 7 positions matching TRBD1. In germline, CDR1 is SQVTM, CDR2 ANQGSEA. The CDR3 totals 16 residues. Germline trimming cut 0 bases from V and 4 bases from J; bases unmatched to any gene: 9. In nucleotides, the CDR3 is TGCAGCGTTGAAGATAGAGACAGGGTGGGAGGAAACACCATATATTTT. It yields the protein CSVEDRDRVGGNTIYF.